This T cell receptor (beta chain) was captured in a study of blood T cell repertoires in COVID-19. Per the original methods: Estimates of nucleated cell counts were drawn from the amplification of reference gene primers. Sequenced by immunoSEQ multiplex PCR; TCRdb stores in-frame clones only, minus some. That table supplies the V and J calls and clone size; D and trimming were determined from the DNA. The table lists about 170,000 clones, around 82% of them singletons. In germline, CDR1 is SGHRS, CDR2 YFSETQ. Trimming cost V 1 base and J 1 base, with 7 bases left between them. The CDR3 totals 14 residues.

This TCR derives from a woman aged 40 to 50 with COVID-19, enrolled during active disease. This chain links TRBV5-1 with TRBJ2-3; D not resolved. Sequenced material: peripheral blood. CDR3 residues: CASSLSRGTDTQYF. The CDR3 bases are TGCGCCAGCAGCTTGTCTAGAGGCACAGATACGCAGTATTTT.